The 27 T cell receptor beta chains below come from one sample, sequenced in a study of cytomegalovirus exposure and HLA in healthy donors. The PCR was carried out with 60 Vbeta primers and 13 Jbeta primers. Profiled with immunoSEQ multiplex PCR; TCRdb holds only in-frame clones, not every one. The sample shows 85,000 to 130,000 clones, about 75% of them seen only once. The source material was PBMCs. These receptors all stem from a woman aged 18-29 years in good health and CMV-seropositive.

This clone was seen once. The rearrangement links TRBV2 to TRBJ1-5, with TRBD1 matching 7 bases. The junction had 10 bases not matched to a gene; V was cut back by 7 bases and J by 7 bases. The CDR3 sequence is 14 residues long. Germline CDR1 SNHLY, CDR2 FYNNEI. The CDR3 protein is CASTAEGAGQPQHF. The CDR3 DNA reads TGTGCCAGCACCGCCGAGGGGGCAGGGCAGCCCCAGCATTTT.

This clone was counted only a few times. CDR3 residues: CASSSPPTPSTDTQYF. The CDR3 region has the DNA TGTGCCAGCAGCTCCCCACCGACTCCTAGCACAGATACGCAGTATTTT. The gene calls are TRBV7-2 and TRBJ2-3; D call uncertain. The germline V gene has CDR1 SGHTA and CDR2 FQGNSA. The CDR3 runs to 16 residues. The V gene lost 4 bases and the J gene lost 0 bases, with 14 bases spanning the gap.

The genes are TRBV6-1 and TRBJ2-3, with D possibly being TRBD2 (6 bases). The V end lost 3 bases, the J end lost 1 base, and 11 bases lay between the germline ends. CDR3 size: 15 residues. The germline V gene encodes CDR1 MNHNS and CDR2 SASEGT. The CDR3 bases are TGTGCCAGCAGTGACCGGCCTAGCGGCACAGATACGCAGTATTTT. Residues: CASSDRPSGTDTQYF.

This clone was recorded only once. V usage is TRBV7-3 and J usage is TRBJ1-1; possible D gene TRBD1, 5 bases. The CDR3 has 16 residues. Germline V gives CDR1 SGHTA, CDR2 FQGTGA. Trimming stripped 0 bases from V and 4 bases from J, with 15 bases between. The CDR3, as DNA: TGTGCCAGCAGCTTAACGGGCGGAGGGAGGGGCACTGAAGCTTTCTTT. Its translation: CASSLTGGGRGTEAFF. Full variable domain (missing parts from reference TRBV7-3 and TRBJ1-1): GAGVSQTPSNKVTEKGKYVELRCDPISGHTALYWYRQSLGQGPEFLIYFQGTGAADDSGLPNDRFFAVRPEGSVSTLKIQRTERGDSAVYLCASSLTGGGRGTEAFFGQGTRLTVV.

The rearrangement joins TRBV4-1 to TRBJ2-2; tentative D call: TRBD1 (6 bases). The CDR3 is made up of 12 amino acids. Germline CDR1 and CDR2: MGHRA and YSYEKL. V lost 4 bases to trimming and J lost 9 bases, with 9 bases between them. CDR3 sequence: CASSPQGWELFF. The DNA of the CDR3 is TGCGCCAGCAGCCCACAGGGTTGGGAGCTGTTTTTT.

The chain combines TRBV7-9 with TRBJ2-7, with D possibly TRBD2 on 6 matching bases. The germline CDR1 and CDR2 sequences are SEHNR and FQNEAQ (reference sequence). The CDR3 is 16 residues long. The V end was cut by 5 bases, the J end by 4 bases, with 21 bases between. This CDR3 is CASSQTPGTLRYEQYF. The CDR3 DNA sequence: TGTGCCAGCAGCCAGACCCCCGGGACTCTTCGGTACGAGCAGTACTTC.

For the CDR3, the DNA is TGTGCCAGCTCACCCCTACCCAGGGAAGAAGCTTTCTTT. Translating it yields CASSPLPREEAFF. The chain has TRBV18 and TRBJ1-1, with D maybe TRBD1 (5 bases). CDR1 is KGHSH, CDR2 LQKENI, per germline. The CDR3 loop spans 13 amino acids. Trimming left V 3 bases short and J 8 bases short, with 13 bases between.

A remark on this clone: The same CDR3 can be traced to other DNA sequences in this sample. The rearrangement joins TRBV27 to TRBJ2-5; a weak D match, TRBD2 (5 bases). The V end was cut by 5 bases, the J end by 5 bases, with 12 bases between. Germline V gene sequence: CDR1 MNHEY, CDR2 SMNVEV (reference sequence). CDR3 length: 13 residues. In nucleotides, the CDR3 is TGTGCCAGCAGTCCACCGTCGGGGGAGACCCAGTACTTC. Amino acids: CASSPPSGETQYF.

The V and J genes are TRBV7-2 and TRBJ2-5; possible D gene TRBD1, 6 bases. This CDR3 contains 16 residues. V was shortened by 5 bases and J by 5 bases, with 21 bases between the two germline ends. Germline CDR1 SGHTA, CDR2 FQGNSA. CDR3 DNA sequence: TGTGCCAGCAGCGCAGGGGCGGTGGCGGCCAGGGAGACCCAGTACTTC. Its protein product is CASSAGAVAARETQYF.

The chain couples TRBV5-1 to TRBJ2-5, with TRBD2 matching over 8 bases. Germline loops: CDR1 SGHRS, CDR2 YFSETQ. This CDR3 region has 14 residues. The J segment lost 4 bases and the V segment lost 1 base, leaving 3 bases of the junction unmatched. The CDR3 sequence: CASSLRLAGETQYF. The CDR3 DNA follows: TGCGCCAGCAGCTTGCGCCTAGCGGGAGAGACCCAGTACTTC.

The J gene is TRBJ2-1, the V gene TRBV6-4, with 7 bases matching TRBD2. Germline assignment: CDR1 MRHNA and CDR2 SNTAGT. The length of the CDR3 is 13 residues. V lost 2 bases, J lost 13 bases, and 8 bases stayed unmatched. CDR3 sequence (DNA): TGTGCCAGCAGTGACGCAAATAAGCGGGGACAGTTCTTC. It translates to CASSDANKRGQFF.

J is TRBJ1-1 and V is TRBV5-1; a possible D gene is TRBD1 (6 bases). There are 14 residues in the CDR3. Germline assignment: CDR1 SGHRS and CDR2 YFSETQ. V was clipped by 4 bases and J by 1 base, with 11 bases between them. CDR3 loop: CASSALQGNTEAFF. In nucleotides, the CDR3 is TGCGCCAGCAGCGCATTACAGGGGAACACTGAAGCTTTCTTT.

The chain has TRBV29-1 and TRBJ2-5, with 7 bases that match TRBD1. The J call is doubtful: the DNA matches TRBJ2-7 better. CDR3 length: 13 residues. Germline-derived CDR1 and CDR2 are SQVTM and ANQGSEA. CDR3 in amino acids: CSVGQGSSYEQYF. The CDR3 DNA is TGCAGCGTTGGACAGGGAAGCTCCTACGAGCAGTACTTC.

V usage is TRBV7-6 and J usage is TRBJ2-1, with 7 bases matching TRBD2. This CDR3 is built from 17 residues. V lost 1 base and J lost 4; bases outside the gene matches: 10. Germline V gene sequence: CDR1 SGHVS, CDR2 FNYEAQ. CDR3 loop: CASSLEPSGRKYNEQFF. The CDR3 DNA follows: TGTGCCAGCAGCTTAGAGCCTAGCGGTAGGAAATACAATGAGCAGTTCTTC.

This clone was counted between two and nine times. CDR3 sequence (DNA): TGTGCCAGCAGTTACTCCACAGGGGAAGGGTATGGCTACACCTTC. Amino acid sequence: CASSYSTGEGYGYTF. The V and J genes are TRBV6-6 and TRBJ1-2, with TRBD1 matching over 7 bases. The CDR3 length is 15 residues. Germline values: CDR1 MNHNY, CDR2 SVGAGI (reference sequence). J lost 5 bases, V lost 0 bases, and 6 bases had no gene match.

The chain employs TRBV27 and TRBJ2-7; TRBD2 might be the D (5 bases). Germline loops: CDR1 MNHEY, CDR2 SMNVEV (reference sequence). Deletions cut 1 base from V and 0 bases from J, with 22 bases between. This CDR3 has 19 residues. For the CDR3, the DNA is TGTGCCAGCAGTTTATTAGGTGGTGCGGGCTGGCGGCCCTCCTACGAGCAGTACTTC. Translating it yields CASSLLGGAGWRPSYEQYF.

This clone has only a few counts. The chain has TRBV5-6 and TRBJ2-5; D unclear. Germline loops: CDR1 SGHDT, CDR2 YYEEEE. Trimming shortened V by 4 bases and J by 0 bases, and 7 bases separated the two germline ends. CDR3 length: 13 residues. CDR3 coding DNA: TGTGCCAGCAGCGCCCTATACCAAGAGACCCAGTACTTC. It translates to CASSALYQETQYF.

The chain combines TRBV2 with TRBJ2-7; TRBD2 might be the D (6 bases). Deletions cut 7 bases from V and 0 bases from J, with 13 bases between. The germline V gene has CDR1 SNHLY and CDR2 FYNNEI. The CDR3 totals 14 residues. CDR3 in DNA: TGTGCCAGCATTCGGGGACTGAGCTCCTACGAGCAGTACTTC. It translates to CASIRGLSSYEQYF.

This chain connects TRBV27 to TRBJ1-4; maybe TRBD1 (5 bases). The CDR3 is 13 amino acids. In germline, CDR1 is MNHEY, CDR2 SMNVEV (reference sequence). V was shortened by 6 bases and J by 3 bases, with 8 bases between the two germline ends. The CDR3 is CASRDISNEKLFF. The CDR3 DNA sequence: TGTGCCAGCAGGGACATATCTAATGAAAAACTGTTTTTT.

The gene calls are TRBV6-4 and TRBJ2-2; TRBD2 agrees at 10 bases. The CDR3 sequence is 16 residues long. The V and J ends lost 6 bases and 7 bases, in that order; junction bases with no gene match: 11. Germline CDR1 and CDR2: MRHNA and SNTAGT. In DNA, the CDR3 is TGTGCCAGCAGCCCAGGAGCGGGAGGGCCCGGCGGGGAGCTGTTTTTT. This gives the protein CASSPGAGGPGGELFF.

The chain has TRBV9 and TRBJ2-7; D is possibly TRBD2 (6 bases). This CDR3 region has 18 residues. The ends were cut back, 4 bases at V and 0 bases at J, with 23 bases in the middle. The germline V gene has CDR1 SGDLS and CDR2 YYNGEE. The CDR3 reads CASSLGTNGGGISYEQYF. Written as DNA, the CDR3 is TGTGCCAGCAGCCTAGGGACCAACGGGGGTGGAATCTCCTACGAGCAGTACTTC.

This clone was observed a few times. The genes are TRBV7-3 and TRBJ1-1; TRBD1 agrees at 10 bases. With 5 bases clipped from V and 13 bases from J, the junction kept 7 bases outside the gene matches. Germline loops: CDR1 SGHTA, CDR2 FQGTGA. The CDR3 totals 12 residues. The CDR3 DNA reads TGTGCCAGCAGCGTGGGACAGGGGCCGTTTTTCTTT. This sequence encodes CASSVGQGPFFF.

This chain links TRBV29-1 with TRBJ2-5, with D tentatively TRBD1 (6 bases). In germline, CDR1 is SQVTM, CDR2 ANQGSEA. The V end was cut by 7 bases, the J end by 2 bases, with 11 bases between. CDR3 length equals 12 residues. The CDR3 DNA reads TGCAGCGCTGGGGGCGGACAAGAGACCCAGTACTTC. It encodes CSAGGGQETQYF.

Turning to this clone: Distinct nucleotide sequences in the sample also encode this CDR3. The rearrangement links TRBV6-5 to TRBJ2-7; 10 nucleotides match TRBD2. The V and J ends lost 8 bases and 3 bases, in that order; junction bases with no gene match: 4. This CDR3 region has 13 residues. Germline-derived CDR1 and CDR2 are MNHEY and SVGAGI. The CDR3 loop is CASGLAGDYEQYF. The CDR3 nucleotides read TGTGCCAGCGGTCTAGCGGGAGACTACGAGCAGTACTTC.

In its sample, this clone was seen a few times. This sequence joins TRBV7-2 and TRBJ1-3; D is possibly TRBD1 (6 bases). Germline CDR1 SGHTA, CDR2 FQGNSA. Trimming took off 1 base at V and 0 bases at J, with 10 bases between the two ends. The CDR3 spans 16 residues. CDR3 in DNA: TGTGCCAGCAGCTTAGTTGGACAGACCTCTGGAAACACCATATATTTT. Protein product: CASSLVGQTSGNTIYF.

The CDR3 sequence: CASSQGQSNQPQHF. CDR3 DNA sequence: TGTGCCAGCAGCCAGGGGCAGAGCAATCAGCCCCAGCATTTT. The chain employs TRBV6-5 and TRBJ1-5; possible D gene TRBD1, 6 bases. The V gene's germline CDR1 is MNHEY and CDR2 SVGAGI. The CDR3 totals 14 residues. The V end was cut by 6 bases, the J end by 1 base, with 10 bases between.

The CDR3 loop is CASSPPDRGPEAFF. For the CDR3, the DNA is TGTGCCAGCAGCCCCCCCGACAGGGGGCCTGAAGCTTTCTTT. The gene calls are TRBV7-2 and TRBJ1-1, with 10 bases fitting TRBD1. With 5 bases clipped from V and 6 bases from J, the junction kept 6 bases outside the gene matches. The germline CDR1 and CDR2 sequences are SGHTA and FQGNSA. The CDR3 runs 14 residues.